This paragraph covers one TCR beta chain sequence. This record belongs to a study of blood T cell repertoires in COVID-19. Among Cohort 3 donors, those recovered had two negative PCRs, clearance, or symptom resolution. How the authors handled the data: Reference gene primer amplification in the assay estimated nucleated cell counts. TCRdb keeps only in-frame clones here, not all; method: immunoSEQ multiplex PCR. The V and J calls and clone size are taken from that table; D and trimming were inferred from the DNA. The sample lists fewer than 400,000 clones; 92% were seen once. Germline loops: CDR1 LNHDA, CDR2 SQIVND (reference sequence). Deletions cut 5 bases from V and 1 base from J, with 9 bases between. CDR3 length: 14 amino acids.

The source is a woman in her 30s who had recovered from COVID-19. The chain has TRBV19 and TRBJ1-5; possibly TRBD1 for D (6 bases). Sequenced material: PBMCs or T cells enriched from blood (not recorded which). The CDR3 bases are TGTGCCAGTAGTCACACAGGGAGCAATCAGCCCCAGCATTTT. This sequence encodes CASSHTGSNQPQHF.